Reported below is one TCR beta chain. Only a few counts were recorded for this clone. Its antigen is unknown. Base qualities are not provided; no much larger clone lies one nucleotide away. The entry originates in a study of T cell responses to AZD1222 COVID-19 vaccine (dated by TCRdb to the early 2020s). Regarding the research as a whole: Because spike-specific TCR depth and breadth did not differ between the two schedules, AZD1222 recipients who got a second dose at roughly 4 weeks were pooled with those who got a second dose at roughly 12 weeks. Trial participants were enrolled into age subgroups of 18-55, 56-69 and 70-plus years, which contained about 150, 27 and 61 TCR-sequenced participants, respectively. TCR sequencing covered more than 230 trial participants: about 210 given two doses of AZD1222 and 26 given two doses of MenACWY control vaccine. Paper-wide results and their limitations: In the small 56-69-year group, the increase in depth fell short of significance, most likely because of low power. Reportedly, close to half of the unique spike-specific TCRs recognized epitopes lying outside the regions that are mutated in the B.1.351 and B.1.1.7 variants. Spike-specific TCR breadth and depth rose significantly after two AZD1222 doses compared with day 0 and with MenACWY recipients. Because no samples from the day 14 peak response were available, repertoires could be characterized only after the peak T cell response. Participants were mostly white British, with more females than males. The authors suggested clonal diversity may have been underestimated. Conclusions about previously exposed vaccinees were limited because only a handful of AZD1222 recipients were SARS-CoV-2 seropositive at baseline. Vaccine-associated CD4 TCRs spanned the whole spike protein, with dominant responses in regions 160-218 and 743-854.

The CDR3 regions of human TCRbeta chains were analyzed by immunosequencing. Per the original workflow: Repertoire TCRs were checked for matches against a reference library of SARS-CoV-2-specific TCRs that had been generated using the MIRA antigen-specificity platform. Breadth was defined as the fraction of unique TCRs that were SARS-CoV-2-associated, and depth was defined as the fraction of total T cells that were SARS-CoV-2-associated. Using the MIRA data, each spike-specific TCR was assigned both to the spike region to which the TCR was reactive and to a CD4 or CD8 class. Log10-transformed breadth and depth values were compared by one-way ANOVA with Sidak's multiple comparisons tests. Sourced from immuneACCESS, this table was stored by TCRdb with only in-frame sequences that have V and J called. A share of the clones is absent; for the studies checked, an unresolved V gene accounts for under half, and the remainder has no known explanation. That table is the source of V, J and clone size, and D and trimming were worked out from the DNA. This sample lists about 120,000 clones; more than 75% were detected once. Of the sample, about 1.2% is held by the ten largest clones.

Including the terminal cysteine and phenylalanine, the CDR3 comprises 16 residues. The kept DNA is CDR3 alone, 48 bases in frame from the first base. CDR1 and CDR2, per the germline V gene, are MNHNS and SASEGT. Ends trimmed: V by 1 base, J by 10 bases; bases unmatched to a gene: 14. The sample's time point label, decoded: baseline before first vaccination. Vaccinee samples were obtained from the UK trials COV001 and COV002, which included a single-blind randomized controlled phase 2/3 trial of AZD1222 (ChAdOx1 nCoV-19) in healthy adults. For TCRbeta chain sequencing, PBMC samples were collected from trial participants at day 0 and at day 28 after the second dose.

Recombination linked TRBV6-1 to TRBJ1-2, and 8 bases in between align with TRBD1. The receptor was isolated from an adult in good health. The sample here was peripheral blood, taken on day 0 of AZD1222 vaccination. The CDR3 reads as follows: CASSEGVTGYRGSYTF. The DNA sequence is as follows: TGTGCCAGCAGTGAAGGTGTGACTGGCTACAGGGGGTCCTACACCTTC.